This T cell receptor (beta chain) was sequenced in a study of neoadjuvant nivolumab and ipilimumab in lung cancer. In its sample, this clone was seen once. The assay was immunoSEQ multiplex PCR, and TCRdb's table has in-frame clones only and misses some. The sample holds roughly 39,000 clones, about 91% seen once. Germline V CDR1 and CDR2: MDHEN, SYDVKM. Trimming left V 8 bases short and J 1 base short, with 6 bases between. The CDR3 length is 11 residues. This chain links TRBV28 with TRBJ2-7; D may match TRBD1 or TRBD2 (5 bases each). Sequencing used peripheral blood, obtained before neoadjuvant nivolumab, alone or with ipilimumab. This TCR derives from an adult with non-small cell lung cancer. The CDR3, as DNA: TGTGCCAGCGAGGGGTCCTACGAGCAGTACTTC. Amino acids: CASEGSYEQYF. The entire variable domain, with the rest obtained from reference TRBV28 and TRBJ2-7, is as follows: DVKVTQSSRYLVKRTGEKVFLECVQDMDHENMFWYRQDPGLGLRLIYFSYDVKMKEKGDIPEGYSVSREKKERFSLILESASTNQTSMYLCASEGSYEQYFGPGTRLTVT.